This T cell receptor (beta chain) was profiled in a study of Ad26.COV2.S vaccination and SARS-CoV-2 variants. Study overall: Intramuscularly, Ad26.COV2.S was given either once or twice, 56 days apart. Study results and limitations: Placebo recipients had lower spike-specific TCR breadth than vaccine recipients. Researchers cautioned that TCR breadth and depth analyses may have underestimated total T cell responses.

Turning to this clone: The antigen is unknown.

The V gene's germline CDR1 is SGHRS and CDR2 YFSETQ. V lost 4 bases to trimming and J lost 1 base, with 11 bases between them. This CDR3 region has 14 residues. Treatment meaning: some 20 received Ad26.COV2.S at low or high dose, single or two shots; roughly 5 received placebo; per-sample allocation not given. Sampling occurred on day 63 after the first vaccine or placebo injection. Sequencing was performed with immunoSEQ multiplex PCR; in TCRdb, only in-frame clones are kept and a portion is missing. The sample holds 350,000 to 450,000 clones, approximately 91% seen once. V gene TRBV5-1 combines with J gene TRBJ2-5; D perhaps matches TRBD1 (5 bases). The sequence derives from a person aged 18-65 years who received the Ad26.COV2.S COVID-19 vaccine or a placebo. The starting material was peripheral blood, obtained in a trial of Ad26.COV2.S vaccine versus placebo. CDR3 in DNA: TGCGCCAGCAGCACGGAGACAGTCCAAGAGACCCAGTACTTC. Translating it yields CASSTETVQETQYF.